This T cell receptor beta chain was sequenced in a study of blood T cell repertoires in COVID-19. For the study at large: COVID-19 samples from acute and convalescent phases originated in the United States, Italy and Spain. T cells, B-cell-depleted T cells, or PBMCs provided the cDNA or gDNA that served as material.

Trimming stripped 5 bases from V and 9 bases from J, with 17 bases between. The CDR3 loop spans 14 amino acids. Germline V gene sequence: CDR1 LGHDT, CDR2 YNNKEL (reference sequence). One Seattle source followed patients from active infection through their disease course. Authors' methods: Amplification from reference gene primers served as the basis for estimated nucleated cell counts. The assay was immunoSEQ multiplex PCR, and TCRdb's table has in-frame clones only and misses some. The V and J calls and clone size were taken over from that table, and D and trimming were inferred from the DNA. The sample shows around 260,000 clones, approximately 89% of them seen only once.

The receptor was isolated from a woman in her thirties with COVID-19, enrolled during active disease. This sequence joins TRBV3-1 (or the pseudogene TRBV3-2) and TRBJ1-5; D unclear. Source material: peripheral blood. The CDR3 here is CASSSTPDPGPQHF. CDR3 nucleotides: TGTGCCAGCAGCAGCACCCCCGATCCCGGGCCCCAGCATTTT.